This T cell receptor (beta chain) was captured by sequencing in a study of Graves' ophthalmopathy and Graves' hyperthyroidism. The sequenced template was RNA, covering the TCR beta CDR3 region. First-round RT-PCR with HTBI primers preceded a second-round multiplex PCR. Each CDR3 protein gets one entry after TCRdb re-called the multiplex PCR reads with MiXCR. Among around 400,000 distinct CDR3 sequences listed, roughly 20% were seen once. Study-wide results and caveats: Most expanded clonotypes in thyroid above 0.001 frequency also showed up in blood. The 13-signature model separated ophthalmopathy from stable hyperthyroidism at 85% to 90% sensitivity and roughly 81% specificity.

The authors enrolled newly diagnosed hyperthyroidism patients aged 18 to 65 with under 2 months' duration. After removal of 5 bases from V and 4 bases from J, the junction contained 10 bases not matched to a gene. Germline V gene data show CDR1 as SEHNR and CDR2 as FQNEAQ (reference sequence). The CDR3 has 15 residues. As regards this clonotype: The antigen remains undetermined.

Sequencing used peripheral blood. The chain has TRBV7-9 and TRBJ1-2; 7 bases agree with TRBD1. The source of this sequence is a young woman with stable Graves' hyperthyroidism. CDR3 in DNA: TGTGCCAGCAGCCCGACAGGGACAGCCAGCTATGGCTACACCTTC. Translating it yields CASSPTGTASYGYTF. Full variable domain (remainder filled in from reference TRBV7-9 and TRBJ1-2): DTGVSQNPRHKITKRGQNVTFRCDPISEHNRLYWYRQTLGQGPEFLTYFQNEAQLEKSRLLSDRFSAERPKGSFSTLEIQRTEQGDSAMYLCASSPTGTASYGYTFGSGTRLTVV.